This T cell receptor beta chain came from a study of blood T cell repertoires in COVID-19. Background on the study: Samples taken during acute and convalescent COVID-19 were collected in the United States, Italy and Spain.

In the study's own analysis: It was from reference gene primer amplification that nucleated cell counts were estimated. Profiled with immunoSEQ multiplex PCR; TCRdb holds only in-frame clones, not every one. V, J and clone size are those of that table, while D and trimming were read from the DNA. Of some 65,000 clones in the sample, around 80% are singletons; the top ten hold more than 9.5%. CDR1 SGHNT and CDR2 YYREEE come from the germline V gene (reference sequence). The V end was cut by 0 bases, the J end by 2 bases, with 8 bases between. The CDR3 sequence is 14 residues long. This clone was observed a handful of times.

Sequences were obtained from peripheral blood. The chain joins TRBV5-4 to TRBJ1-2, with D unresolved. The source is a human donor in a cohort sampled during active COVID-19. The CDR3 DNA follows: TGTGCCAGCAGCTTGGCAGCAGGAAACTATGGCTACACCTTC. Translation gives CASSLAAGNYGYTF.